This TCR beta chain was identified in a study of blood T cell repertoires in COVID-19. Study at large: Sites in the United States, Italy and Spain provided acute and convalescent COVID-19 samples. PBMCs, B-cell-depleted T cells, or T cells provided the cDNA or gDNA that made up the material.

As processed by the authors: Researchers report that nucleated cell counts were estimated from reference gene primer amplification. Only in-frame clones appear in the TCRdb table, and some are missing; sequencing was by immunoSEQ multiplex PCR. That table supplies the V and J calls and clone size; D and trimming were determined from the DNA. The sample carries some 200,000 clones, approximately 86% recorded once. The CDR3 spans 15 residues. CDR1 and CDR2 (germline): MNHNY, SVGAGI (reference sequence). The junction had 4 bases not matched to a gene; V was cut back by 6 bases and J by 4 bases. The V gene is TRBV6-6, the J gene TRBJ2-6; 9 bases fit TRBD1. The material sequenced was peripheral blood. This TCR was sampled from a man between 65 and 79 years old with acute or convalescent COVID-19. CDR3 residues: CASSGQGTGANVLTF. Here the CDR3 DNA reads TGTGCCAGCAGCGGACAGGGGACCGGGGCCAACGTCCTGACTTTC.